A selection of T cell receptor beta chains follows, all from one sample in a study of T-cell reconstitution after alpha-beta-depleted transplantation in children. Via MiXCR, TCRdb re-called the PCR reads, giving one row per CDR3 protein. The table records around 580,000 distinct CDR3 sequences, about 21% of them present only once. Sequenced material: PBMCs, mostly from graft donor cells, taken 360 days after TCRalphabeta/CD19-depleted stem cell transplant. The receptors come from a boy younger than two who had a stem cell transplant for acute myeloid leukemia, so the T cells may come from the graft donor. Each CDR3 is given with its conserved first and last residue. A D gene is named only where the DNA matches it firmly. The size entry is marked missing in some rows and otherwise reads once, few, many or a size class.

len,v_gene,j_gene,abundance,d_gene,CDR3nt,CDR3aa
15,TRBV7-8,TRBJ2-1,many,TRBD1,TGTGCCAGCAGCCCAAGGGGACAGGGCTACAATGAGCAGTTCTTC,CASSPRGQGYNEQFF
14,TRBV2,TRBJ2-5,NA,NA,TGTGCGTCCCCCCAGGACGGCCGTTTGGAGACCCAGTACTTC,CASPQDGRLETQYF
15,TRBV20-1,TRBJ2-1,NA,TRBD2,TGCAGTGCCCCGGGACTAGCGGGGGGTCACAATGAGCAGTTCTTC,CSAPGLAGGHNEQFF
16,TRBV4-3,TRBJ2-5,many,NA,TGCGCCAGCAGCCAAGACCGGAATAGCGGCCAAGAGACCCAGTACTTC,CASSQDRNSGQETQYF
16,TRBV10-3,TRBJ2-1,few,TRBD2,TGTGCCATCAGTGAGTCGTCTAGCGGGGGGGGCGATGAGCAGTTCTTC,CAISESSSGGGDEQFF
15,TRBV15,TRBJ2-1,few,TRBD1,TGTGCCACCAGCGTCGAGGGGGCCACCTACAATGAGCAGTTCTTC,CATSVEGATYNEQFF
15,TRBV27,TRBJ1-6,NA,TRBD1,TGTGCCAGCAGTTTCCTTGGACAGGGGCGGCCACCCCTCCACTTT,CASSFLGQGRPPLHF
14,TRBV20-1,TRBJ2-1,few,NA,TGCAGTGCTAGTTACAGAAACTTTAACAATGAGCAGTTCTTC,CSASYRNFNNEQFF
14,TRBV5-1,TRBJ2-1,NA,TRBD1,TGCGCCAGCAGCCGGGACAGGGCTCGACGGGTGCAGTTCTTC,CASSRDRARRVQFF
13,TRBV12-3/TRBV12-4,TRBJ1-5,many,NA,TGTGCCAGCAGTCCCCAGACAAATCAGCCCCAGCATTTT,CASSPQTNQPQHF
15,TRBV18,TRBJ2-7,NA,TRBD1,TGTGCCAGCTCAGAGGGACAGGGGATCCCCCACGAGCAGTACTTC,CASSEGQGIPHEQYF
16,TRBV7-2,TRBJ1-5,NA,NA,TGTGCCAGCAGCTCCTCGGTGGGAAGGGGCAATCAGCCCCAGCATTTT,CASSSSVGRGNQPQHF
19,TRBV11-2,TRBJ2-1,NA,NA,TGTGCCAGCAGCTTAGATCAGAGGGGGAGCCCAACTACACCCAATGAGCAGTTCTTC,CASSLDQRGSPTTPNEQFF
12,TRBV27,TRBJ2-2,many,NA,TGTGCCAGCAGTACCTCCCACGGGGAGCTGTTTTTT,CASSTSHGELFF
17,TRBV4-1,TRBJ1-3,NA,NA,TGCGCCAGCAGCCAAGGAACGGTGGTTGACTCTGGAAACACCATATATTTT,CASSQGTVVDSGNTIYF
12,TRBV4-2,TRBJ2-7,few,TRBD1,TGTGCCAGCAGCCAAGGGACAGGGGAGCAGTACTTC,CASSQGTGEQYF
14,TRBV5-1,TRBJ2-5,few,TRBD1,TGCGCCAGCAGCCACGGACAGGGATGGGAGACCCAGTACTTC,CASSHGQGWETQYF
14,TRBV20-1,TRBJ1-5,few,TRBD1,TGCAGTGCTAGAGGGACAGGTCTTAATAGTCCCCAGCATTTT,CSARGTGLNSPQHF
19,TRBV12-3/TRBV12-4,TRBJ1-5,NA,TRBD1,TGTGCCAGCAGTTTAGGTGAGGGGGCCGACCCCTATAGCAATCAGCCCCAGCATTTT,CASSLGEGADPYSNQPQHF
15,TRBV7-2,TRBJ2-2,NA,NA,TGTGCCAGCAGCATTGCGCCCATAGTAACCGGGGAGCTGTTTTTT,CASSIAPIVTGELFF
13,TRBV7-9,TRBJ2-3,NA,NA,TGTGCCAGCAGCAAAGACGGGACAGATACGCAGTATTTT,CASSKDGTDTQYF
15,TRBV20-1,TRBJ2-5,NA,NA,TGCAGTGCTGACACTCGGGACTCTGCCCGGCAGACCCAGTACTTC,CSADTRDSARQTQYF
15,TRBV12-3/TRBV12-4,TRBJ2-1,few,TRBD1,TGTGCCAGCAGATGGAAGGGACAGAGCCTTAATGAGCAGTTCTTC,CASRWKGQSLNEQFF
14,TRBV6-5,TRBJ2-2,few,NA,TGTGCCAGCAGTTACATGTCCGGCCCCGGGGAGCTGTTTTTT,CASSYMSGPGELFF
16,TRBV6-1,TRBJ2-5,few,NA,TGTGCCAGCACGAGGGGTCTCACAGGTTCAGAAGAGACCCAGTACTTC,CASTRGLTGSEETQYF
16,TRBV4-2,TRBJ1-4,many,NA,TGTGCCAGCAGCCGCAGCCCGGGACGGGGAAATGAAAAACTGTTTTTT,CASSRSPGRGNEKLFF
15,TRBV20-1,TRBJ2-7,NA,TRBD1,TGCAGTGCCGCGACCCTACAGGGGACCGGGGACGAGCAGTACTTC,CSAATLQGTGDEQYF
17,TRBV2,TRBJ1-2,NA,NA,TGTGCCAGTGGGTTCGTCCCGGGAGCAGGGGAGAGGTATGGCTACACCTTC,CASGFVPGAGERYGYTF
15,TRBV6-2/TRBV6-3,TRBJ1-6,NA,NA,TGTGCCAGCTATGGACAGAGCTCCTATAATTCACCCCTCCACTTT,CASYGQSSYNSPLHF
16,TRBV5-1,TRBJ1-1,many,NA,TGCGCCAGCAGCTTTAGGGGCGGGGGAGTGAACACTGAAGCTTTCTTT,CASSFRGGGVNTEAFF
16,TRBV20-1,TRBJ1-6,NA,NA,TGCAGTGCTAGAGACGGCGGAAGCTCCTATAATTCACCCCTCCACTTT,CSARDGGSSYNSPLHF
16,TRBV5-6,TRBJ1-2,NA,NA,TGTGCCAGCAGCTCCGCCGGGACGGCCTTCAGATATGGCTACACCTTC,CASSSAGTAFRYGYTF
13,TRBV6-1,TRBJ1-5,NA,TRBD1,TGTGCCAGCAGTGAAATAGCAGGGGGGCCCCAGCATTTT,CASSEIAGGPQHF
15,TRBV7-9,TRBJ2-4,NA,NA,TGTGCCAGCAGCCACGACGCAGGGATTGGAGACATTCAGTACTTC,CASSHDAGIGDIQYF
16,TRBV12-3/TRBV12-4,TRBJ2-4,NA,NA,TGTGCCAGCAGTTTAGGGGGAGAAGGGGAGAAAAACATTCAGTACTTC,CASSLGGEGEKNIQYF
17,TRBV20-1,TRBJ1-6,many,TRBD1,TGCAGTGCTAGGGGGACAGGGGGCTTGTCCTATAATTCACCCCTCCACTTT,CSARGTGGLSYNSPLHF
17,TRBV5-5,TRBJ2-3,many,NA,TGTGCCAGCAGCTTGGCCGGGTTCCATACTGTCACAGATACGCAGTATTTT,CASSLAGFHTVTDTQYF
17,TRBV12-3/TRBV12-4,TRBJ2-3,many,TRBD2,TGTGCCAGCAGTTTCCGGACTAGCGGGGGGCCAAGGGATACGCAGTATTTT,CASSFRTSGGPRDTQYF
12,TRBV6-6,TRBJ2-3,NA,NA,TGTGCCAGCAGTTACGTGAGGAATACGCAGTATTTT,CASSYVRNTQYF
17,TRBV6-5,TRBJ2-1,NA,TRBD2,TGTGCCAGCAGTTCCCTCACCCGAGCGGGGCCGTACAATGAGCAGTTCTTC,CASSSLTRAGPYNEQFF
15,TRBV7-9,TRBJ1-1,NA,TRBD1,TGTGCCAGCAGCCTAACCGGGACAGGGAGGTCTGAAGCTTTCTTT,CASSLTGTGRSEAFF
13,TRBV29-1,TRBJ1-1,NA,NA,TGCAGCGTGACCGGACGGGCGAACACTGAAGCTTTCTTT,CSVTGRANTEAFF
15,TRBV4-1,TRBJ2-2,few,TRBD1,TGCGCCAGCAGCCACCTCAGGACAGGGACCGGGGAGCTGTTTTTT,CASSHLRTGTGELFF
16,TRBV15,TRBJ2-1,many,TRBD2,TGTGCCACCAGCAGAGAAGGACTAGCGGCGTACAATGAGCAGTTCTTC,CATSREGLAAYNEQFF
16,TRBV6-1,TRBJ2-3,NA,NA,TGTGCCAGCACCTACGGGGCTGCCTACCACACAGATACGCAGTATTTT,CASTYGAAYHTDTQYF
16,TRBV6-5,TRBJ2-2,few,TRBD1,TGTGCCAGCAGCTACCCGGACAGGGTGGGAACCGGGGAGCTGTTTTTT,CASSYPDRVGTGELFF
16,TRBV5-1,TRBJ2-2,NA,NA,TGCGCCAGCAGCTTGAATGGAGGGTTGGGCACCGGGGAGCTGTTTTTT,CASSLNGGLGTGELFF
13,TRBV6-6,TRBJ2-3,once,NA,TGTGCCAGCAGACCAGGGGGCACAGATACGCAGTATTTT,CASRPGGTDTQYF
15,TRBV11-2,TRBJ2-3,few,NA,TGTGCCAGCAGGCTTCTCGGAGGCTTCACAGATACGCAGTATTTT,CASRLLGGFTDTQYF
17,TRBV5-5,TRBJ2-2,few,TRBD2,TGTGCCAGCAGCCTGGGACTAGCGGATAAGAGGGGCGGGGAGCTGTTTTTT,CASSLGLADKRGGELFF
15,TRBV7-8,TRBJ1-5,NA,NA,TGTGCCAGCAGCTTTTCCCGTAAGATTAATCAGCCCCAGCATTTT,CASSFSRKINQPQHF
14,TRBV12-3/TRBV12-4,TRBJ2-1,many,NA,TGTGCCAGCAGTTTGGCTTTAGCGGTCAATGAGCAGTTCTTC,CASSLALAVNEQFF
13,TRBV7-2,TRBJ2-3,many,TRBD1,TGTGCCAGCAGGGACAGGGTGCCAGATACGCAGTATTTT,CASRDRVPDTQYF
14,TRBV29-1,TRBJ2-5,NA,NA,TGCAGCGTTGTTCCAGCCGGGGTCCAAGAGACCCAGTACTTC,CSVVPAGVQETQYF